This TCR beta chain was retrieved from a study of blood T cell repertoires in COVID-19 (dated by TCRdb to 2018 to 2021). A note on the overall study: Samples from collaborators originated in the United States, Italy and Spain and spanned both the acute and convalescent phases of COVID-19. The material from the prospective study consisted of cDNA or gDNA derived from T cells, B-cell-depleted T cells, or PBMCs. Deeply sampled blood TCRbeta repertoires from subjects exposed to, actively infected with, or recovered from COVID-19 were included in the dataset. A freely available public database, intended as a resource for researchers studying the immune response to SARS-CoV-2, is where the repertoires were released. The samples were drawn from the first 160 participants of the ongoing ImmuneRACE study and from 1,254 subjects provided by 6 global collaborators. Sample metadata almost always included a de-identified subject ID, COVID-19 status, age in years and sex. HLA class I and class II types, where available, came from metadata supplied by the sample provider rather than from assay-based typing. The study at large found these results: The quantity of clinical and demographic metadata differed by source and by participant and was supplied without curation.

Whole blood was collected in K2EDTA tubes by collaborating institutions according to the institutions' own protocols. For TCRbeta analysis, collaborator samples were shipped as frozen whole blood, as isolated PBMCs, or as DNA extracted from either sample type. TCRbeta CDR3 regions were amplified from genomic DNA by means of the immunoSEQ Assay, a bias-controlled multiplex PCR. Per the original workflow: The number of nucleated cells in each sample was estimated by amplification of reference gene primers within the assay. To quantify the absolute abundance of each unique TCRbeta CDR3 rearrangement, sequence reads were collapsed and filtered. For each sample, productive Simpson clonality was calculated by taking the square root of Simpson's diversity index across productive rearrangements. TCRdb re-hosts the immuneACCESS table, in-frame sequences only. Its copies lack some clones; in the studies checked, an unresolved V gene accounts for under half of them, and the cause for the rest is not known. Clonal size and the V and J genes are those of that table, whereas D and trimming came from the DNA. Present in this sample are 50,000 to 70,000 clones, about nine tenths of which were seen just once. 9% to 9.5% of the sample comes from the top ten.

CDR1 and CDR2 (MNHEY, SVGAGI) derive from the germline V gene. V is pruned by 7 bases and J by 5 bases, leaving 5 bases of the junction without a gene match. The CDR3 measures 13 amino acids from cysteine to phenylalanine. Only the CDR3 DNA is retained, 39 bases long and in frame from the first base. Remarks on this clone: Which antigen it targets is not known. Nothing much larger sits one base from this clone, and base qualities are not available.

This receptor was identified in a woman of 80 years or more with active COVID-19. Sequencing input: peripheral blood. The chain was built from TRBV6-5 and TRBJ2-1, and TRBD2 aligns with 7 junction nucleotides. The CDR3 region: CASIMGGNNEQFF. The nucleotides read TGTGCCAGCATTATGGGAGGGAACAATGAGCAGTTCTTC.